Listed here are 12 T cell receptor beta chains from one sample, sequenced in a study of T cells in Graves' hyperthyroidism and ophthalmopathy. The investigators amplified TCR beta CDR3 regions from RNA transcripts. A set of HTBI primers served as the primers for a first-round RT-PCR of the TCR CDR3. In TCRdb, the multiplex PCR reads were re-called with MiXCR into one record per CDR3 protein. The sample has under 350,000 distinct CDR3 sequences, about 18% seen once. The sequencing input was blood. The receptors originated from a woman in her fifties or sixties with Graves' hyperthyroidism.

CDR3 bases: TGCAGTGCGGACGGACTTAACAATGAGCAGTTCTTC. Translating it yields CSADGLNNEQFF. The gene calls are TRBV20-1 and TRBJ2-1; TRBD2 is a possible D gene (5 bases). The CDR3 runs 12 residues. Trimming removed 6 bases at V and 5 bases at J, with 11 bases between. CDR1 and CDR2 from the germline V gene are DFQATT and SNEGSKA (reference sequence).

About this clonotype itself: A read error may explain this, as a much larger clone is one base away. This CDR3 fails to terminate in the conserved phenylalanine or tryptophan, so it likely reflects a read error. The rearrangement links TRBV7-2 to TRBJ2-5; tentatively, D is TRBD2 (5 bases). The CDR3 is 15 amino acids. With 5 bases removed from V and 4 bases from J, the gap between germline ends came to 17 bases. Germline CDR1 SGHTA, CDR2 FQGNSA. DNA of the CDR3: TGTGCCAGCAGCCCAGTAGGGATTGGAGGAGAGACCCAGTACCTC. It is translated as CASSPVGIGGETQYL.

This rearrangement joins TRBV9 to TRBJ1-6; 10 bases line up with TRBD1. Germline CDR1 is SGDLS and CDR2 is YYNGEE. The V gene end was trimmed by 3 bases and the J gene end by 9 bases; junction bases not matched to a gene: 9. This CDR3 contains 16 residues. CDR3 DNA sequence: TGTGCCAGCAGCGCCGAAGGACAGGGGGAGGGTTCACCCCTCCACTTT. Translation: CASSAEGQGEGSPLHF. Complete variable domain (other parts from reference TRBV9 and TRBJ1-6): DSGVTQTPKHLITATGQRVTLRCSPRSGDLSVYWYQQSLDQGLQFLIQYYNGEERAKGNILERFSAQQFPDLHSELNLSSLELGDSALYFCASSAEGQGEGSPLHFGNGTRLTVT.

The chain combines TRBV11-2 with TRBJ2-3, with 10 nucleotides matching TRBD2. The CDR3 runs to 16 residues. V was clipped by 3 bases and J by 2 bases; unmatched bases: 5. Germline V gives CDR1 SGHAT, CDR2 FQNNGV. Written as DNA, the CDR3 is TGTGCCAGCAGCTTGACCGGGACTAGCGCCACAGATACGCAGTATTTT. Its protein is CASSLTGTSATDTQYF.

This clonotype was seen a handful of times. The chain links TRBV2 to TRBJ1-1, with 7 bases aligning to TRBD1. The germline V gene has CDR1 SNHLY and CDR2 FYNNEI. The CDR3 length is 15 residues. V dropped 11 bases and J dropped 3; count of bases not matched to a gene: 15. The CDR3 coding sequence is TGTGCCCGAGACGAAGGGGGCAAAGGGTACACTGAAGCTTTCTTT. It codes for CARDEGGKGYTEAFF.

This clonotype has a handful of counts. V is TRBV28 and J is TRBJ1-1, with D unclear. The length of the CDR3 is 16 residues. Trimming pared 4 bases from V and 1 base from J, leaving 16 bases between. Germline V gene sequence: CDR1 MDHEN, CDR2 SYDVKM. The CDR3: CASSSPGSTTNTEAFF. DNA of the CDR3: TGTGCCAGCAGTTCCCCGGGGAGTACCACGAACACTGAAGCTTTCTTT.

V gene TRBV6-2 or TRBV6-3 combines with J gene TRBJ2-1; TRBD2 aligns across 13 bases. The CDR3 spans 19 residues. V gave up 6 bases and J gave up 0 bases; unmatched junction bases: 11. Germline CDR1 and CDR2: MNHEY and SVGEGT. The CDR3, as DNA: TGTGCCAGCAGCCGTGGGGGACTAGCGGGAACGGGCTCCTACAATGAGCAGTTCTTC. Its protein product is CASSRGGLAGTGSYNEQFF.

V usage is TRBV14 and J usage is TRBJ2-1, with D perhaps assigned TRBD1 or TRBD2 (5 bases each). V dropped 4 bases and J dropped 0 bases, with 13 bases sitting between them. Germline values: CDR1 SGHDN, CDR2 FVKESK. The CDR3 loop spans 16 amino acids. The CDR3 nucleotides read TGTGCCAGCAGCCCGAGGGGCGGTTACTCCTACAATGAGCAGTTCTTC. As protein: CASSPRGGYSYNEQFF. Looking up the rest from reference TRBV14 and TRBJ2-1 gives the full variable domain: EAGVTQFPSHSVIEKGQTVTLRCDPISGHDNLYWYRRVMGKEIKFLLHFVKESKQDESGMPNNRFLAERTGGTYSTLKVQPAELEDSGVYFCASSPRGGYSYNEQFFGPGTRLTVL.

Ten or more counts support this clonotype. V usage is TRBV7-9 and J usage is TRBJ2-3, with TRBD1 matching over 8 bases. This CDR3 has 15 residues. Losses at the gene ends were 3 bases for V and 4 bases for J; bases not matched to a gene: 6. Germline CDR1 and CDR2: SEHNR and FQNEAQ (reference sequence). The chain's CDR3 is CASSFGQGRADTQYF. The CDR3 coding sequence is TGTGCCAGCAGCTTCGGACAGGGTCGGGCAGATACGCAGTATTTT.

This chain links TRBV7-9 with TRBJ1-6, with D uncertain. Trimming stripped 5 bases from V and 7 bases from J, with 3 bases between. Germline assignment: CDR1 SEHNR and CDR2 FQNEAQ (reference sequence). The CDR3 runs 11 residues. DNA for the CDR3: TGTGCCAGCAGCGCAAATTCACCCCTCCACTTT. Amino acid sequence: CASSANSPLHF.

There are a few counts of this clonotype. The genes are TRBV4-1 and TRBJ2-3; TRBD2 agrees at 11 bases. The CDR3 runs to 17 residues. Germline trimming cut 4 bases from V and 3 bases from J; bases unmatched to any gene: 9. The germline CDR1 and CDR2 sequences are MGHRA and YSYEKL. The CDR3 DNA reads as TGCGCCAGCAGCCCCCGGGCTAGCGGGGGGTTGACAGATACGCAGTATTTT. It encodes CASSPRASGGLTDTQYF.

In this sample, this clonotype turned up a few times. J is TRBJ2-7 and V is TRBV9, with D hard to call. CDR3 size: 15 residues. The germline V gene encodes CDR1 SGDLS and CDR2 YYNGEE. Trimming removed 1 base from V and 0 bases from J, with 11 bases in between. In nucleotides, the CDR3 is TGTGCCAGCAGCGTATCGGGTACGAGCTCCTACGAGCAGTACTTC. Its protein product is CASSVSGTSSYEQYF.